Listed below are T cell receptor beta chains from one sample, sequenced in a study of siplizumab effects on memory and regulatory T cells. This table comes from immunoSEQ multiplex PCR, and its TCRdb copy is limited to in-frame clones, with some not included. The table shows about 99,000 clones, with over 85% occurring only once. The sample was Tregs sorted from blood. The receptors were sampled from a human donor in good health. Both conserved end residues are part of each CDR3. A D gene is named only where the DNA matches it firmly. Only part of the rows carry a size: once, few, many, or a class if the clone is expanded.

clone_size d_call j_call v_call cdr3_aa cdr3_nt
. TRBD2 TRBJ2-3 TRBV5-1 CASSLRLGLAESTDTQYF TGCGCCAGCAGCTTGAGACTGGGACTAGCGGAAAGCACAGATACGCAGTATTTT
. . TRBJ1-5 TRBV15 CATSSGYAAGQPQHF TGTGCCACCAGCAGTGGATACGCCGCCGGCCAGCCCCAGCATTTT
. . TRBJ1-2 TRBV15 CATSGRLNYGYTF TGTGCCACCAGCGGCAGACTCAACTATGGCTACACCTTC
. . TRBJ2-7 TRBV5-1 CASSLGPQGEQYF TGCGCCAGCAGCTTGGGCCCCCAAGGCGAGCAGTACTTC
. . TRBJ1-2 TRBV5-1 CASSSVDWGYTF TGCGCCAGCAGCTCTGTAGATTGGGGCTACACCTTC
. . TRBJ1-5 TRBV5-5 CASSQQGNQPQHF TGTGCCAGCAGCCAACAGGGAAATCAGCCCCAGCATTTT
. TRBD1 TRBJ1-1 TRBV7-9 CASSLRPGTGANTEAFF TGTGCCAGCAGCCTACGTCCCGGGACAGGGGCGAACACTGAAGCTTTCTTT
once TRBD1 TRBJ1-2 TRBV28 CASSFYWTGGGGYTF TGTGCCAGCAGTTTTTACTGGACAGGGGGCGGTGGCTACACCTTC
. TRBD1 TRBJ2-7 TRBV5-1 CASSGGQGNLYEQYF TGCGCCAGCAGCGGGGGACAGGGTAATCTCTACGAGCAGTACTTC
. . TRBJ1-5 TRBV18 CASSPDGVQPQHF TGTGCCAGCTCACCAGACGGGGTACAGCCCCAGCATTTT
. . TRBJ1-6 TRBV7-9 CASSSPGGLNNSPLHF TGTGCCAGCAGCTCCCCGGGTGGGCTAAATAATTCACCCCTCCACTTT
. . TRBJ1-1 TRBV6-1 CASSDNRPEAFF TGTGCCAGCAGTGATAACCGCCCTGAAGCTTTCTTT
. . TRBJ1-2 TRBV14 CASRATGGNYGYTF TGTGCCAGCAGAGCCACGGGGGGAAACTATGGCTACACCTTC
. TRBD2 TRBJ2-1 TRBV30 CAWSANPREAPVLYNEQFF TGTGCCTGGAGTGCAAATCCGCGGGAGGCCCCAGTTTTATACAATGAGCAGTTCTTC
. TRBD1 TRBJ2-5 TRBV27 CASWMTGGGQETQYF TGTGCCAGCTGGATGACAGGGGGCGGCCAAGAGACCCAGTACTTC
. . TRBJ2-3 TRBV30 CAWSVDGSSDTQYF TGTGCCTGGAGTGTGGACGGGAGCTCAGATACGCAGTATTTT
. . TRBJ2-4 TRBV19 CASSIPRGTLAKNIQYF TGTGCCAGTAGTATTCCTCGGGGGACACTAGCCAAAAACATTCAGTACTTC
. . TRBJ2-2 TRBV7-2 CASRGGGPWDTGELFF TGTGCCAGCAGGGGAGGGGGACCGTGGGACACCGGGGAGCTGTTTTTT
. . TRBJ2-3 TRBV10-3 CAISVEDTQYF TGTGCCATCAGTGTTGAGGATACGCAGTATTTT
once . TRBJ2-1 TRBV7-9 CASSLGQNEQFF TGTGCCAGCAGCTTAGGCCAAAATGAGCAGTTCTTC
. . TRBJ1-1 TRBV5-1 CASSLDRAGNTEAFF TGCGCCAGCAGCTTGGACAGGGCGGGTAACACTGAAGCTTTCTTT
. TRBD1 TRBJ1-1 TRBV6-6 CASRRTGGTEAFF TGTGCCAGCAGAAGGACAGGGGGCACTGAAGCTTTCTTT
once . TRBJ1-6 TRBV19 CASSIESSYNSPLHF TGTGCCAGTAGTATCGAAAGCTCCTATAATTCACCCCTCCACTTT
. . TRBJ2-7 TRBV19 CASSIPGTYEQYF TGTGCCAGTAGTATTCCCGGAACCTACGAGCAGTACTTC
. TRBD1 TRBJ2-1 TRBV11-3 CASRDSSYNEQFF TGTGCCAGCCGGGACAGCTCCTACAATGAGCAGTTCTTC
once . TRBJ1-5 TRBV29-1 CSVAGAVGQPQHF TGCAGCGTTGCAGGGGCGGTCGGTCAGCCCCAGCATTTT
. TRBD1 TRBJ1-1 TRBV6-6 CASRIGQGLMNTEAFF TGTGCCAGCAGGATTGGACAGGGGCTAATGAACACTGAAGCTTTCTTT
. TRBD1 TRBJ1-5 TRBV6-6 CASSYTQGAGQPQHF TGTGCCAGCAGTTACACCCAGGGGGCCGGTCAGCCCCAGCATTTT
once . TRBJ2-4 TRBV5-5 CASSLADHREGGLQYF TGTGCCAGCAGCTTGGCCGATCACAGGGAAGGGGGTCTTCAGTACTTC
few TRBD1 TRBJ1-1 TRBV5-1 CASSADRVGEAFF TGCGCCAGCAGCGCCGACAGGGTTGGTGAAGCTTTCTTT
. . TRBJ1-4 TRBV18 CASSPPGPRNEKLFF TGTGCCAGCTCACCACCGGGACCGAGAAATGAAAAACTGTTTTTT
. . TRBJ2-3 TRBV5-1 CASNLEAALSTDTQYF TGCGCCAGCAATTTGGAGGCAGCCTTATCCACAGATACGCAGTATTTT
. . TRBJ1-3 TRBV9 CASSVAGYSGNTIYF TGTGCCAGCAGCGTAGCCGGGTACTCTGGAAACACCATATATTTT
. . TRBJ1-1 TRBV19 CASSIALGGAEAFF TGTGCCAGTAGTATAGCACTTGGGGGTGCTGAAGCTTTCTTT
. . TRBJ2-2 TRBV19 CASSLVSGLNTGELFF TGTGCCAGTAGCCTCGTATCGGGATTGAACACCGGGGAGCTGTTTTTT
. TRBD1 TRBJ1-4 TRBV30 CAWNGAGGIEKLFF TGTGCCTGGAACGGGGCAGGGGGCATAGAAAAACTGTTTTTT
. TRBD2 TRBJ2-3 TRBV6-5 CASSSRTSGGTDTQYF TGTGCCAGCAGTTCTCGGACTAGCGGGGGCACAGATACGCAGTATTTT
. . TRBJ2-5 TRBV11-1 CASSSGTLGTQYF TGTGCCAGCAGCTCTGGGACCTTGGGGACCCAGTACTTC
. . TRBJ1-2 TRBV11-2 CASSRGGVYGYTF TGTGCCAGCAGCAGGGGGGGCGTCTATGGCTACACCTTC
. TRBD2 TRBJ2-6 TRBV27 CASSWGGRLDGANVLTF TGTGCCAGCAGTTGGGGCGGGAGATTAGATGGGGCCAACGTCCTGACTTTC
few . TRBJ1-1 TRBV9 CASSNPGTGAFF TGTGCCAGCAGCAACCCAGGGACGGGCGCTTTCTTT
. TRBD2 TRBJ2-3 TRBV5-1 CASRSTSVSTDTQYF TGCGCCAGCAGGTCGACTAGCGTAAGCACAGATACGCAGTATTTT
once TRBD2 TRBJ2-5 TRBV6-5 CASSYVGTSGQETQYF TGTGCCAGCAGTTACGTCGGGACTAGCGGCCAAGAGACCCAGTACTTC
. . TRBJ2-7 TRBV7-6 CASSLASLGGEQYF TGTGCCAGCAGCTTAGCGTCCCTTGGAGGCGAGCAGTACTTC
. . TRBJ1-1 TRBV9 CASSKEVGGTEAFF TGTGCCAGCAGCAAGGAGGTGGGGGGCACTGAAGCTTTCTTT
. . TRBJ1-4 TRBV9 CASTRDLWSEKLFF TGTGCCAGCACCCGGGACCTATGGAGTGAAAAACTGTTTTTT
. . TRBJ2-3 TRBV9 CASSPQDRPSTDTQYF TGTGCCAGCAGCCCACAGGACAGACCTAGCACAGATACGCAGTATTTT
. TRBD1 TRBJ2-3 TRBV11-3 CASTPRGPTDTQYF TGTGCCAGCACCCCAAGGGGGCCCACAGATACGCAGTATTTT
. TRBD1 TRBJ2-7 TRBV19 CATRDRGIGEQYF TGTGCCACTCGGGACAGGGGGATCGGCGAGCAGTACTTC
once . TRBJ1-2 TRBV20-1 CSARDRGGYTF TGCAGTGCTAGAGATCGAGGGGGCTACACCTTC
once TRBD1 TRBJ2-5 TRBV18 CASSPFDRAGETQYF TGTGCCAGCTCACCTTTCGACAGGGCCGGAGAGACCCAGTACTTC
once . TRBJ2-1 TRBV11-3 CASSLLYNEQFF TGTGCCAGCAGCTTACTATACAATGAGCAGTTCTTC
. . TRBJ1-1 TRBV9 CASSVLQVPNTEAFF TGTGCCAGCAGCGTTTTACAGGTCCCCAACACTGAAGCTTTCTTT
. . TRBJ1-5 TRBV7-2 CASSAAFYSNQPQHF TGTGCCAGCAGCGCCGCTTTTTATAGCAATCAGCCCCAGCATTTT
. . TRBJ1-4 TRBV19 CASSREGPNEKLFF TGTGCCAGTAGTCGGGAGGGCCCTAATGAAAAACTGTTTTTT
. . TRBJ2-1 TRBV21-1 CASSEGQVGSYNEQFF TGTGCCAGCAGCGAGGGACAGGTCGGCTCCTACAATGAGCAGTTCTTC
. . TRBJ1-3 TRBV5-1 CASSNLGTTGNTIYF TGCGCCAGCAGCAACCTGGGAACTACTGGAAACACCATATATTTT
. . TRBJ2-1 TRBV21-1 CASSKVCETELAAINEQFF TGTGCCAGCAGCAAAGTTTGTGAAACAGAACTAGCCGCAATAAATGAGCAGTTCTTC